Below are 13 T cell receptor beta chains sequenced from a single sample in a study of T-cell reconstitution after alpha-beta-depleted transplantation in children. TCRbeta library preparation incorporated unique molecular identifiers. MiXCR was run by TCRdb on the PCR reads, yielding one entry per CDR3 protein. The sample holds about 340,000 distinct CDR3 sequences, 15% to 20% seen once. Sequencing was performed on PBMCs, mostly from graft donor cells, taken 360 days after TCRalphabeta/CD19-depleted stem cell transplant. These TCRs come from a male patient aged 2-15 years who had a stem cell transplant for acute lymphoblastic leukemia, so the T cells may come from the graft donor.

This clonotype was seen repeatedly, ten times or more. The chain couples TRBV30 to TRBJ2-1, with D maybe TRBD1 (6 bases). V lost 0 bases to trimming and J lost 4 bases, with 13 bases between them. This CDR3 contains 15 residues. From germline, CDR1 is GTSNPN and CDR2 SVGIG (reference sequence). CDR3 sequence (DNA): TGTGCCTGGAGTGTACGGGCAGGGGATTACAATGAGCAGTTCTTC. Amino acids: CAWSVRAGDYNEQFF.

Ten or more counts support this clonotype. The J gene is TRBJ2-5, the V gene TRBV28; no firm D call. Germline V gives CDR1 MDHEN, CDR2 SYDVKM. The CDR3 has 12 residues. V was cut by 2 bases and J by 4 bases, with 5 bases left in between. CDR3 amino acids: CASSLIRETQYF. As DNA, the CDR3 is TGTGCCAGCAGTTTAATCCGAGAGACCCAGTACTTC. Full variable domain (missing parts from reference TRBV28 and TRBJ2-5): DVKVTQSSRYLVKRTGEKVFLECVQDMDHENMFWYRQDPGLGLRLIYFSYDVKMKEKGDIPEGYSVSREKKERFSLILESASTNQTSMYLCASSLIRETQYFGPGTRLLVL.

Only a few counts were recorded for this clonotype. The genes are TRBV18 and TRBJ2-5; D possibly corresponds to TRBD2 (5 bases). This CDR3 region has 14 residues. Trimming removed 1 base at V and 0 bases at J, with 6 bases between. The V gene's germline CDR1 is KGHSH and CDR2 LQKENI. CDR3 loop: CASSPRTYQETQYF. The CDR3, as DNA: TGTGCCAGCTCACCACGGACTTACCAAGAGACCCAGTACTTC.

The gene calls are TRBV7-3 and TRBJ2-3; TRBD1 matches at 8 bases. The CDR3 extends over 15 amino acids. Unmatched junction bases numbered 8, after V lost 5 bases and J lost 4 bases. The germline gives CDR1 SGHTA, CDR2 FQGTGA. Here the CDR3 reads CASSRTGNGADTQYF. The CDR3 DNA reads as TGTGCCAGCAGCCGGACAGGGAATGGGGCAGATACGCAGTATTTT.

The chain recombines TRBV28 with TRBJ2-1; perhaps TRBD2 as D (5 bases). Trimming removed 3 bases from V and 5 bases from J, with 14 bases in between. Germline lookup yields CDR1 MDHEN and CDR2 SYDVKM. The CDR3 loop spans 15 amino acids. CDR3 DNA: TGTGCCAGCAGTTTGGGGAGAGACGGGGACAATGAGCAGTTCTTC. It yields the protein CASSLGRDGDNEQFF.

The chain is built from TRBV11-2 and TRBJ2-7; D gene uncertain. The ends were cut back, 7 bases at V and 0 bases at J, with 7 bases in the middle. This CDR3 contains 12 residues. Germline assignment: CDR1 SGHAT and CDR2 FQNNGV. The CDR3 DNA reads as TGTGCCAGCACCCTGAGCTCCTACGAGCAGTACTTC. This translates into CASTLSSYEQYF.

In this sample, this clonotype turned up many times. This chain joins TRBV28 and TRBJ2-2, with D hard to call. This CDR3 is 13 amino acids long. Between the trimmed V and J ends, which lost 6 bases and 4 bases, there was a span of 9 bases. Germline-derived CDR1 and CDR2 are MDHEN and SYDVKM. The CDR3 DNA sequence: TGTGCCAGCAGGTTGAGCCTCACCGGGGAGCTGTTTTTT. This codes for CASRLSLTGELFF.

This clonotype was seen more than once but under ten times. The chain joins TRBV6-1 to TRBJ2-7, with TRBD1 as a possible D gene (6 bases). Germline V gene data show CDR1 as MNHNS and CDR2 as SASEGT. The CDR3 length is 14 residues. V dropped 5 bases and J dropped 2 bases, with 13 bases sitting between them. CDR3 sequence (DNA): TGTGCCAGCAGTCAAGGACAGTACACCTACGAGCAGTACTTC. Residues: CASSQGQYTYEQYF.

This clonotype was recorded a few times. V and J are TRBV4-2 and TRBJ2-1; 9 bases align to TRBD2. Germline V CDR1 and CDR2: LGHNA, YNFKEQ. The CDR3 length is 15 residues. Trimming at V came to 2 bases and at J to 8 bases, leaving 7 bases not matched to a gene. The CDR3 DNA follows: TGTGCCAGCAGCCAATGGGCGGGAGGGCCCTATGAGCAGTTCTTC. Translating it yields CASSQWAGGPYEQFF.

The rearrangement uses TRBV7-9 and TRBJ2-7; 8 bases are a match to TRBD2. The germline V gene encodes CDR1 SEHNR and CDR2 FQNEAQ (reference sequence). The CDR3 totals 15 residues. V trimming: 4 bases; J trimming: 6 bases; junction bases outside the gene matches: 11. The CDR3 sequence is CASSSFSGRAVEQYF. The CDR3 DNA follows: TGTGCCAGCAGCTCTTTCTCCGGGAGGGCCGTCGAGCAGTACTTC.

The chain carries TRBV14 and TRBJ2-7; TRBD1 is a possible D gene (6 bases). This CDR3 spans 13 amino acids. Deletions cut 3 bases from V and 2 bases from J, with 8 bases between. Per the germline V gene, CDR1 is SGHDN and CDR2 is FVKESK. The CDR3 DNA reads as TGTGCCAGCAGCCAGCAGGGGACCTACGAGCAGTACTTC. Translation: CASSQQGTYEQYF.

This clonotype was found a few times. The CDR3 here is CSAKATGANVLTF. In nucleotides, the CDR3 is TGCAGTGCTAAGGCCACTGGGGCCAACGTCCTGACTTTC. This rearrangement joins TRBV20-1 to TRBJ2-6; D gene ambiguous. V lost 4 bases and J lost 2, with 6 bases in between. This CDR3 region has 13 residues. Germline CDR1 is DFQATT and CDR2 is SNEGSKA (reference sequence).

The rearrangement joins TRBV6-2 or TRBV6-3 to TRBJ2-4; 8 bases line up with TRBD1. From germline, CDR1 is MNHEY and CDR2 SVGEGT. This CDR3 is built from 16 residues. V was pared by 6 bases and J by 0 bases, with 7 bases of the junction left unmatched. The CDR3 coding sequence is TGTGCCAGCAGACGCGGACAGGGACTAGCCAAAAACATTCAGTACTTC. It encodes CASRRGQGLAKNIQYF.